This T cell receptor (beta chain) was identified in a study of read filtering for tumor transcriptome and immune sequencing. From roughly 390 ng of RNA, a library with molecular barcoded alpha/delta and beta/gamma adaptors was made. TCRdb called the reads again in MiXCR, with one record for every CDR3 protein. The table has 30,000 to 45,000 distinct CDR3 sequences, 12% to 15% seen once. CDR1 DFQATT and CDR2 SNEGSKA come from the germline V gene (reference sequence). V was clipped by 5 bases and J by 4 bases; unmatched bases: 3. The CDR3 runs to 13 residues. This clonotype was picked up many times. Input material: a population of CD138-negative cells sorted from bone marrow. This TCR was sampled from a donor aged 40 or older with multiple myeloma. The V gene is TRBV20-1, the J gene TRBJ1-1; 11 bases line up with TRBD1. CDR3 sequence: CSAPGQGATEAFF. The CDR3 DNA is TGCAGTGCTCCTGGACAGGGGGCCACTGAAGCTTTCTTT.